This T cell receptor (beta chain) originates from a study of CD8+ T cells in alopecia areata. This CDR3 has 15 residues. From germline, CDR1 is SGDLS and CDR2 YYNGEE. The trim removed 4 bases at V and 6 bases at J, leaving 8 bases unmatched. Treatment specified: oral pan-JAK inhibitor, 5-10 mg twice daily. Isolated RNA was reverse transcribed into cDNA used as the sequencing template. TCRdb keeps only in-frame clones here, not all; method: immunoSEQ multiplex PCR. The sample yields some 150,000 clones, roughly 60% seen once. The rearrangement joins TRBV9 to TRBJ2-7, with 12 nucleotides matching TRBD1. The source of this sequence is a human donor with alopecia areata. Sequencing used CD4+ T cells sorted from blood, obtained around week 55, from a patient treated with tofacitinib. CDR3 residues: CASSQLGQGASEQYF. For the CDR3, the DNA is TGTGCCAGCAGCCAGCTGGGACAGGGGGCCTCCGAGCAGTACTTC.